This is a list of T cell receptor beta chains from one sample in a study of T-cell reconstitution after alpha-beta-depleted transplantation in children. TCRdb re-called the PCR reads through MiXCR, storing one row per CDR3 protein. This table holds about 870,000 distinct CDR3 sequences, roughly 15% found once. Here the sequenced sample was PBMCs, mostly from graft donor cells, taken 360 days after TCRalphabeta/CD19-depleted stem cell transplant. The source of these receptors is a male patient under 18 who had a stem cell transplant for acute lymphoblastic leukemia, so the T cells may come from the graft donor. The CDR3 runs from the conserved cysteine through the conserved F or W. Fields, in order: CDR3 protein, CDR3 DNA, V gene, J gene, D gene, clone size. A D gene is named only where the DNA matches it firmly. The size of a clone is reported for some rows only, either as once, few or many, or as a class for expanded clones.

CASSLTRTEDYEQYF,TGTGCCAGCAGCTTAACACGGACAGAAGACTACGAGCAGTACTTC,TRBV7-2,TRBJ2-7,.,few
CASSYTGVLEDEQYF,TGTGCCAGCAGTTACACAGGGGTGCTTGAGGACGAGCAGTACTTC,TRBV6-2/TRBV6-3,TRBJ2-7,TRBD1,many
CASSSLGLNNEQFF,TGTGCCAGCAGCTCCCTAGGACTTAACAATGAGCAGTTCTTC,TRBV7-6,TRBJ2-1,.,.
CASSHPGGRETQYF,TGTGCCAGCAGCCACCCAGGGGGCCGTGAGACCCAGTACTTC,TRBV7-9,TRBJ2-5,TRBD1,.
CASSQEGGLTEAFF,TGCGCCAGCAGCCAAGAAGGAGGGCTCACTGAAGCTTTCTTT,TRBV4-1,TRBJ1-1,.,few
CASSDGGRGIGANVLTF,TGTGCCAGCAGTGACGGGGGCAGGGGGATTGGGGCCAACGTCCTGACTTTC,TRBV2,TRBJ2-6,.,.
CSVRGGDYNEQFF,TGCAGCGTGAGGGGGGGGGACTACAATGAGCAGTTCTTC,TRBV29-1,TRBJ2-1,.,.
CSARRDGMNTEAFF,TGCAGTGCTAGGAGGGACGGGATGAACACTGAAGCTTTCTTT,TRBV20-1,TRBJ1-1,.,.
CASSFWGPGETQYF,TGTGCCAGCAGTTTCTGGGGGCCCGGGGAGACCCAGTACTTC,TRBV27,TRBJ2-5,.,few
CASSPRTSGTGNF,TGTGCCAGCAGCCCCCGGACTAGCGGGACCGGCAACTTC,TRBV11-2,TRBJ2-7,TRBD2,once
CASSQSQVSSYEQYF,TGTGCCAGCAGCCAGTCGCAGGTCAGCTCCTACGAGCAGTACTTC,TRBV3-1,TRBJ2-7,.,.
CASSLMTGDTGYTF,TGCGCCAGCAGCTTGATGACAGGGGATACTGGCTACACCTTC,TRBV5-1,TRBJ1-2,TRBD1,.
CASSYSRVGRLAGTSSTDTQYF,TGTGCCAGCAGTTACTCGAGGGTGGGGAGACTAGCGGGGACTTCTAGCACAGATACGCAGTATTTT,TRBV6-2/TRBV6-3,TRBJ2-3,TRBD2,.
CASSPTGGRRSSEAFF,TGTGCCAGCAGCCCCACAGGGGGCCGTCGGAGTAGTGAAGCTTTCTTT,TRBV7-9,TRBJ1-1,TRBD1,few
CASSTRGRGTGDTQYF,TGTGCCAGCAGCACCCGTGGCAGGGGAACGGGAGATACGCAGTATTTT,TRBV11-2,TRBJ2-3,.,.
CASSLGGLQFSGSYNEQFF,TGCGCCAGCAGCTTGGGGGGACTCCAATTCAGCGGGTCCTACAATGAGCAGTTCTTC,TRBV5-1,TRBJ2-1,.,.
CASSPSVGPYEQYF,TGTGCCAGCTCACCATCCGTGGGGCCCTACGAGCAGTACTTC,TRBV18,TRBJ2-7,.,.
CATSDSSSRGTQYF,TGTGCCACCAGTGATTCTTCCTCCCGGGGTACGCAGTATTTT,TRBV24-1,TRBJ2-3,.,few
CSVGTHGTPLHF,TGCAGCGTTGGAACTCATGGAACACCCCTCCACTTT,TRBV29-1,TRBJ1-6,.,.
CASRVGTAPDNEQFF,TGTGCCAGCAGGGTCGGGACGGCCCCCGACAATGAGCAGTTCTTC,TRBV2,TRBJ2-1,.,few
CASSLASPGSLAKNIQYF,TGTGCCAGCAGCCTGGCCAGCCCCGGATCCTTAGCCAAAAACATTCAGTACTTC,TRBV5-5,TRBJ2-4,.,.
CASSLADRVDTQYF,TGTGCCAGCAGTCTCGCGGACAGGGTGGATACGCAGTATTTT,TRBV3-1,TRBJ2-3,TRBD1,many
CASSQRVGRRTANEKLFF,TGCGCCAGCAGCCAACGAGTAGGCAGGCGGACTGCTAATGAAAAACTGTTTTTT,TRBV4-1,TRBJ1-4,.,many